This is a list of T cell receptor beta chains from one sample in a study of CD8 T cells in Susac syndrome. TCRdb re-called the immunoSEQ multiplex PCR reads through MiXCR, storing one row per CDR3 protein. The sample has about 190,000 distinct CDR3 sequences, around 95% seen once; the top ten hold 0.075% to 0.1%. What was sequenced was CD4+ T cells from PBMCs. These receptors were obtained from a human donor with Susac syndrome. The CDR3 runs from the conserved cysteine through the conserved F or W. The order of the fields is D gene, V gene, J gene, CDR3 protein. The D gene is left open where the match is weak.

D: .
V: TRBV20-1
J: TRBJ2-1
CDR3: CSARDSQRKGQFF

D: .
V: TRBV19
J: TRBJ1-1
CDR3: CASSIGRWDGMNTEAFF

D: .
V: TRBV19
J: TRBJ1-1
CDR3: CASSIGTRDTEAFF

D: .
V: TRBV5-1
J: TRBJ1-2
CDR3: CASSFEPLTGNYGYTF

D: TRBD1
V: TRBV30
J: TRBJ1-1
CDR3: CAWSRDSEAFF

D: .
V: TRBV18
J: TRBJ2-7
CDR3: CASSPEDTSSYEQYF

D: .
V: TRBV12-3/TRBV12-4
J: TRBJ2-6
CDR3: CASSGQYSSGANVLTF

D: TRBD1
V: TRBV14
J: TRBJ2-4
CDR3: CASSQVTDRANIQYF

D: .
V: TRBV12-3/TRBV12-4
J: TRBJ2-5
CDR3: CASSLIRQETQYF

D: .
V: TRBV6-5
J: TRBJ2-7
CDR3: CASSYGFEQYF

D: TRBD1
V: TRBV19
J: TRBJ1-1
CDR3: CASSIDRGRAFF

D: TRBD1
V: TRBV20-1
J: TRBJ2-1
CDR3: CSASSNQGAYNEQFF

D: .
V: TRBV12-3/TRBV12-4
J: TRBJ1-2
CDR3: CASSFRTYYTF

D: .
V: TRBV14
J: TRBJ1-4
CDR3: CASSPRMGATNEKLFF

D: .
V: TRBV12-3/TRBV12-4
J: TRBJ1-1
CDR3: CASSLAGGSNTEAFF

D: TRBD1
V: TRBV18
J: TRBJ1-6
CDR3: CASSPGQGYGSPLHF

D: .
V: TRBV4-3
J: TRBJ2-2
CDR3: CASSQRMGPHTGELFF

D: .
V: TRBV7-2
J: TRBJ1-6
CDR3: CASSSRTAPPLHF

D: TRBD1
V: TRBV18
J: TRBJ2-7
CDR3: CASSPLVTGTGGIYEQYF

D: .
V: TRBV3-1
J: TRBJ1-5
CDR3: CASSQGPGGNQPQHF

D: .
V: TRBV25-1
J: TRBJ1-6
CDR3: CASSEYRGRGNSPLHF

D: .
V: TRBV30
J: TRBJ2-7
CDR3: CAWTDPYEQYF

D: TRBD2
V: TRBV30
J: TRBJ2-5
CDR3: CAWGGSARETQYF

D: .
V: TRBV4-1
J: TRBJ1-5
CDR3: CASSQLQGNQPQHF

D: .
V: TRBV18
J: TRBJ1-2
CDR3: CASSPGTRDGYTF

D: .
V: TRBV29-1
J: TRBJ2-5
CDR3: CSAGGGKETQYF

D: .
V: TRBV2
J: TRBJ2-2
CDR3: CASSEVFPFRELFF

D: .
V: TRBV2
J: TRBJ1-2
CDR3: CASSEATSGRGYTF

D: .
V: TRBV6-1
J: TRBJ1-1
CDR3: CASKNEHWTEAFF

D: TRBD1
V: TRBV4-1
J: TRBJ2-7
CDR3: CASSINRGWAYEQYF

D: .
V: TRBV18
J: TRBJ2-5
CDR3: CASSPGRGTDQETQYF

D: TRBD1
V: TRBV6-2/TRBV6-3
J: TRBJ2-7
CDR3: CASRRTGGDEQYF

D: TRBD2
V: TRBV24-1
J: TRBJ2-1
CDR3: CATSALGGKNEQFF

D: TRBD1
V: TRBV6-5
J: TRBJ2-2
CDR3: CASSYSTGAWNTGELFF

D: .
V: TRBV5-1
J: TRBJ2-2
CDR3: CASSSDRGLNTGELFF

D: TRBD2
V: TRBV6-1
J: TRBJ2-1
CDR3: CASSPIAGGSYNEQFF

D: .
V: TRBV29-1
J: TRBJ2-4
CDR3: CSVFFHDTWDIQYF

D: .
V: TRBV3-1
J: TRBJ2-5
CDR3: CASSHRGAQETQYF

D: TRBD2
V: TRBV7-6
J: TRBJ2-7
CDR3: CASSPAGGLQQYF

D: .
V: TRBV30
J: TRBJ2-6
CDR3: CAWSAGANVLTF

D: .
V: TRBV5-6
J: TRBJ2-1
CDR3: CASSLDTGRGGNEQFF

D: .
V: TRBV7-3
J: TRBJ2-3
CDR3: CASSGHPFTDTQYF

D: .
V: TRBV15
J: TRBJ2-7
CDR3: CATSPPGRTYEQYF

D: .
V: TRBV20-1
J: TRBJ2-7
CDR3: CSARLTPYEQYF

D: TRBD1
V: TRBV27
J: TRBJ2-7
CDR3: CASGYQDRGHYEQYF

D: .
V: TRBV9
J: TRBJ2-7
CDR3: CASSVAGGESYEQYF

D: TRBD2
V: TRBV9
J: TRBJ2-1
CDR3: CASSVDGGGLASYNEQFF